Listed below are T cell receptor beta chains from one sample, sequenced in a study of shared clonotypes between healthy human individuals. Sequenced by immunoSEQ multiplex PCR; TCRdb stores in-frame clones only, minus some. The data contain about 2.4 million clones, over 85% of them seen just once; the ten biggest clones take up about 0.34%. Sequenced input: naive CD4+ T cells from PBMCs. These receptors all come from a man between 18 and 35 years old in good health. Some clones in this sample may be carry-over from other donors' samples. Both conserved end residues are part of each CDR3. A D gene is named only where the DNA matches it firmly. Not every row has a clone size; where given, it reads once, few, many or a size class.

CASTQGAWEGYTF | TGTGCCAGCACACAGGGGGCATGGGAGGGCTACACCTTC | TRBJ1-2 | TRBD1 | TRBV28 | NA
CASSAQGAGTGELFF | TGTGCCAGCAGCGCGCAGGGGGCCGGGACCGGGGAGCTGTTTTTT | TRBJ2-2 | TRBD1 | TRBV5-4 | NA
CASSSNRGTTNEKLFF | TGTGCCAGCAGTTCTAACAGGGGAACAACTAATGAAAAACTGTTTTTT | TRBJ1-4 | TRBD1 | TRBV2 | NA
CASSRLVWELAGSSYEQYF | TGTGCCAGCAGCCGCCTGGTGTGGGAACTAGCGGGATCCTCCTACGAGCAGTACTTC | TRBJ2-7 | TRBD2 | TRBV7-9 | NA
CASGALVPGQETQYF | TGCGCCAGCGGCGCTCTGGTCCCAGGGCAAGAGACCCAGTACTTC | TRBJ2-5 | NA | TRBV5-1 | NA
CASSGSPGEKLFF | TGCGCCAGCAGCGGTTCACCTGGTGAAAAACTGTTTTTT | TRBJ1-4 | NA | TRBV5-1 | NA
CAISGRAETQYF | TGTGCCATCAGTGGACGCGCGGAGACCCAGTACTTC | TRBJ2-5 | NA | TRBV10-3 | NA
CASSTWTAYTGELFF | TGTGCCAGCAGCACCTGGACTGCTTACACCGGGGAGCTGTTTTTT | TRBJ2-2 | NA | TRBV11-2 | once
CASSLVAGSYEQYF | TGCGCCAGCAGCTTGGTTGCGGGCTCCTACGAGCAGTACTTC | TRBJ2-7 | NA | TRBV5-1 | NA
CASSQEASGTGELFF | TGTGCCAGCAGCCAAGAAGCTAGCGGCACCGGGGAGCTGTTTTTT | TRBJ2-2 | TRBD2 | TRBV4-2 | once
CSVLQGPGETQYF | TGCAGCGTCCTACAGGGCCCGGGAGAGACCCAGTACTTC | TRBJ2-5 | NA | TRBV29-1 | NA
CASSVEPGVAGVGSYEQYF | TGTGCCAGCAGCGTAGAGCCGGGAGTAGCGGGAGTGGGGTCCTACGAGCAGTACTTC | TRBJ2-7 | TRBD2 | TRBV9 | once
CASSSDGLAGGSNEQFF | TGTGCCAGCAGCTCAGACGGACTAGCGGGAGGGTCCAATGAGCAGTTCTTC | TRBJ2-1 | TRBD2 | TRBV5-4 | NA
CASSPLAGAVNEQYF | TGTGCCAGCAGCCCGCTAGCGGGAGCCGTCAACGAGCAGTACTTC | TRBJ2-7 | TRBD2 | TRBV7-2 | NA
CASSRDRGVGGYTF | TGCGCCAGCAGCAGGGATCGGGGTGTTGGCGGCTACACCTTC | TRBJ1-2 | NA | TRBV5-1 | NA
CASSFDRVRDGAFF | TGCGCCAGCAGCTTTGACAGGGTGAGGGATGGTGCTTTCTTT | TRBJ1-1 | TRBD1 | TRBV5-1 | few
CASSLTGLQPQHF | TGTGCCAGCAGCTTAACAGGGCTTCAGCCCCAGCATTTT | TRBJ1-5 | NA | TRBV7-8 | few
CASSGPWTGDFTGELFF | TGTGCCAGCAGCGGGCCGTGGACAGGGGATTTCACCGGGGAGCTGTTTTTT | TRBJ2-2 | TRBD1 | TRBV9 | NA
CASSSQGYEKLFF | TGTGCCAGCAGCTCACAGGGTTATGAAAAACTGTTTTTT | TRBJ1-4 | NA | TRBV7-8 | NA
CASSLDGGEYF | TGTGCCAGCAGCCTAGATGGGGGGGAGTACTTC | TRBJ2-7 | TRBD2 | TRBV5-4 | NA
CSVNFVITDTQYF | TGCAGCGTTAATTTTGTGATCACAGATACGCAGTATTTT | TRBJ2-3 | NA | TRBV29-1 | NA
CASSPLGRRENSYEQYF | TGTGCCAGCAGCCCCCTGGGTAGGCGGGAGAACTCCTACGAGCAGTACTTC | TRBJ2-7 | TRBD2 | TRBV13 | NA
CASSRGIPETQYF | TGTGCCAGCAGCAGAGGGATTCCGGAGACCCAGTACTTC | TRBJ2-5 | NA | TRBV7-2 | NA
CASSYSRQGSYEQYF | TGTGCCAGCAGTTACTCTCGACAGGGGTCGTACGAGCAGTACTTC | TRBJ2-7 | TRBD1 | TRBV6-5 | NA
CASSWGLAGRHEQYF | TGTGCCAGCAGCTGGGGACTAGCGGGACGACACGAGCAGTACTTC | TRBJ2-7 | NA | TRBV12-1 | NA
CASTTSGNTGELFF | TGTGCCAGCACCACATCAGGGAATACCGGGGAGCTGTTTTTT | TRBJ2-2 | NA | TRBV11-2 | few
CASRGGGDTQYF | TGTGCCAGCAGAGGGGGGGGAGATACGCAGTATTTT | TRBJ2-3 | NA | TRBV7-6 | once
CASSPARTGTYEQYF | TGCGCCAGCAGCCCAGCCCGGACAGGGACCTACGAGCAGTACTTC | TRBJ2-7 | TRBD1 | TRBV4-1 | NA
CASSAPGSGYTF | TGTGCCAGCAGTGCCCCAGGGTCTGGCTACACCTTC | TRBJ1-2 | NA | TRBV28 | once
CASSTLKAGAYEQYF | TGTGCCAGCAGCACCTTGAAAGCGGGGGCATACGAGCAGTACTTC | TRBJ2-7 | TRBD2 | TRBV7-6 | NA
CASSLPGGGTYEQYF | TGTGCCAGCAGCTTGCCGGGGGGTGGTACCTACGAGCAGTACTTC | TRBJ2-7 | TRBD2 | TRBV5-6 | NA
CASSPTVGQFEQFF | TGTGCCAGCAGCCCCACCGTCGGTCAGTTTGAGCAGTTCTTC | TRBJ2-1 | NA | TRBV5-4 | once
CASSQPGQGDYGYTF | TGTGCCAGCAGTCAACCGGGACAGGGGGACTATGGCTACACCTTC | TRBJ1-2 | TRBD1 | TRBV28 | NA
CASSLLGQTYEQYF | TGTGCCAGCAGTTTACTAGGGCAGACCTACGAGCAGTACTTC | TRBJ2-7 | NA | TRBV28 | once
CASSQDHTIYNEQFF | TGCGCCAGCAGCCAAGATCATACTATCTACAATGAGCAGTTCTTC | TRBJ2-1 | NA | TRBV4-3 | NA
CASAHGLEQPQHF | TGTGCCAGCGCCCATGGGCTGGAACAGCCCCAGCATTTT | TRBJ1-5 | NA | TRBV6-1 | NA
CASSNVGLVNTEAFF | TGTGCCAGCTCCAATGTGGGGTTGGTGAACACTGAAGCTTTCTTT | TRBJ1-1 | NA | TRBV9 | NA